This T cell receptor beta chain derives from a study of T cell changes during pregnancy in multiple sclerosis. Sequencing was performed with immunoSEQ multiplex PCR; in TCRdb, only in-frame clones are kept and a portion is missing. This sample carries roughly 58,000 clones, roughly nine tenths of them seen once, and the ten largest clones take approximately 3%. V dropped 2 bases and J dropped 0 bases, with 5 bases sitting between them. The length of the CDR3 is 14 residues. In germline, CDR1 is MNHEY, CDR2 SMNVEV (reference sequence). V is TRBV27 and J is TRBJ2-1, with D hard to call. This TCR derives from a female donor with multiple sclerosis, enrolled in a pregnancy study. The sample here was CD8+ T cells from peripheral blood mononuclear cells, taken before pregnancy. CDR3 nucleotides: TGTGCCAGCAGTTTAGCGAGCTCCTACAATGAGCAGTTCTTC. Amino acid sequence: CASSLASSYNEQFF.